This is a list of T cell receptor beta chains from one sample in a study of cytomegalovirus exposure and HLA in healthy donors. Clones were sequenced by immunoSEQ multiplex PCR, and TCRdb holds only the in-frame ones, with some missing. Of about 150,000 clones listed, around 74% are singletons. Sample: PBMCs. The receptors stem from a man between 18 and 35 years old in good health and CMV-seronegative. CDR3s include the opening cysteine and the closing phenylalanine or tryptophan. Fields, in order: V gene, D gene, clone size, J gene, CDR3 protein, CDR3 DNA. The D gene is left open where the match is weak. Only some rows state a clone size, as once, few, many or a class for expanded clones.

TRBV19	TRBD2	-	TRBJ2-1	CASSFLASGDNEQFF	TGTGCCAGTAGTTTCCTCGCTAGCGGAGACAATGAGCAGTTCTTC
TRBV10-1	TRBD1	-	TRBJ1-2	CASSSGQGRWSYTF	TGCGCCAGCAGCTCGGGACAGGGACGCTGGAGCTACACCTTC
TRBV28	-	few	TRBJ2-6	CASSPGNSGANVLTF	TGTGCCAGCTCCCCAGGGAACTCTGGGGCCAACGTCCTGACTTTC
TRBV11-2	TRBD1	few	TRBJ2-7	CASSQGAAYLTYEQYF	TGTGCCAGCAGCCAGGGGGCGGCTTATCTTACCTACGAGCAGTACTTC
TRBV7-2	TRBD1	-	TRBJ2-3	CASSLASTGGGTDTQYF	TGTGCCAGCAGCTTAGCATCTACAGGGGGCGGCACAGATACGCAGTATTTT
TRBV28	TRBD1	-	TRBJ1-3	CASSSGQGAGNTIYF	TGTGCCAGCAGTTCCGGACAGGGAGCAGGAAACACCATATATTTT
TRBV25-1	-	-	TRBJ2-5	CASSELGGRETQYF	TGTGCCAGCAGTGAACTGGGGGGAAGAGAGACCCAGTACTTC
TRBV5-1	-	-	TRBJ2-1	CASSLTRATYNEQFF	TGCGCCAGCAGCTTGACCAGGGCAACCTACAATGAGCAGTTCTTC
TRBV9	-	-	TRBJ2-1	CASSPSSSYNEQFF	TGTGCCAGCAGCCCATCTAGCTCCTACAATGAGCAGTTCTTC
TRBV4-1	TRBD1	-	TRBJ1-5	CASSQVGGTGGSNQPQHF	TGCGCCAGCAGCCAAGTAGGGGGGACAGGTGGGAGCAATCAGCCCCAGCATTTT
TRBV13	-	-	TRBJ2-1	CASSARAGREQFF	TGTGCCAGCAGCGCCCGCGCGGGCCGGGAGCAGTTCTTC
TRBV6-6	-	-	TRBJ1-3	CASSPHKSGNTIYF	TGTGCCAGCAGTCCGCACAAATCCGGAAACACCATATATTTT
TRBV27	-	-	TRBJ1-5	CASSLQRNQPQHF	TGTGCCAGCAGTTTACAGCGGAATCAGCCCCAGCATTTT
TRBV7-2	-	-	TRBJ1-1	CASSPQTGNTEAFF	TGTGCCAGCAGCCCCCAGACAGGAAACACTGAAGCTTTCTTT
TRBV5-6	TRBD1	once	TRBJ2-5	CASFFWDRERETQYF	TGTGCCAGCTTCTTCTGGGACAGGGAGCGGGAGACCCAGTACTTC
TRBV30	-	once	TRBJ1-1	CAWRLDFTEAFF	TGTGCCTGGAGGTTAGATTTCACTGAAGCTTTCTTT
TRBV11-3	-	-	TRBJ2-7	CASSLGSLGYEQYF	TGTGCCAGCAGCTTAGGTTCGCTAGGCTACGAGCAGTACTTC
TRBV5-6	-	-	TRBJ2-3	CASNSKRSSTDTQYF	TGTGCCAGCAACTCGAAGCGATCAAGCACAGATACGCAGTATTTT
TRBV9	-	-	TRBJ2-5	CASSVGGTQETQYF	TGTGCCAGCAGCGTTGGGGGGACCCAAGAGACCCAGTACTTC
TRBV13	-	few	TRBJ2-2	CASSLEVSGELFF	TGTGCCAGCAGCTTGGAGGTCTCCGGGGAGCTGTTTTTT
TRBV18	-	-	TRBJ1-3	CASWSGYSGNTIYF	TGTGCCAGCTGGTCCGGGTATTCTGGAAACACCATATATTTT
TRBV5-1	-	once	TRBJ2-7	CASSLAGGTETYEQYF	TGCGCCAGCAGCTTGGCCGGGGGTACAGAAACCTACGAGCAGTACTTC
TRBV19	TRBD2	-	TRBJ2-1	CASSLVAGGSYNEQFF	TGTGCCAGTAGCCTGGTAGCGGGAGGGTCCTACAATGAGCAGTTCTTC
TRBV7-8	-	-	TRBJ2-7	CASSLEGLRLDEQYF	TGTGCCAGCAGCTTAGAGGGGCTGAGGCTGGACGAGCAGTACTTC
TRBV5-4	-	-	TRBJ2-3	CASSFSGTTDTQYF	TGTGCCAGCAGCTTCAGCGGTACCACAGATACGCAGTATTTT
TRBV6-5	-	few	TRBJ1-1	CASSYSISGNTEAFF	TGTGCCAGCAGTTACTCGATCTCCGGGAACACTGAAGCTTTCTTT
TRBV6-5	TRBD1	-	TRBJ1-5	CASSYGQGVQPQHF	TGTGCCAGCAGCTACGGACAGGGTGTTCAGCCCCAGCATTTT
TRBV10-1	-	-	TRBJ1-1	CASSDPTGGNTEAFF	TGCGCCAGCAGTGACCCGACAGGCGGAAACACTGAAGCTTTCTTT
TRBV5-4	-	few	TRBJ2-5	CASSLYLGATQETQYF	TGTGCCAGCAGCTTGTATCTTGGGGCTACCCAAGAGACCCAGTACTTC
TRBV9	TRBD1	-	TRBJ1-2	CASSGSGTGNGYTF	TGTGCCAGCAGCGGATCCGGGACAGGGAACGGCTACACCTTC
TRBV2	TRBD2	once	TRBJ2-7	CASSFGRGVYEQYF	TGTGCCAGCAGTTTCGGGAGGGGGGTGTACGAGCAGTACTTC
TRBV27	-	-	TRBJ2-4	CASSFYGELAKNIQYF	TGTGCCAGCAGTTTCTACGGGGAACTAGCCAAAAACATTCAGTACTTC
TRBV30	TRBD1	few	TRBJ2-6	CACRTGGSGANVLTF	TGTGCCTGCAGGACAGGGGGCTCTGGGGCCAACGTCCTGACTTTC
TRBV12-2	-	-	TRBJ2-6	CASRSAGGTGGNSGANVLTF	TGTGCAAGTCGCTCCGCGGGGGGGACAGGGGGAAACTCTGGGGCCAACGTCCTGACTTTC
TRBV19	-	-	TRBJ1-5	CASSISGEGNQPQHF	TGTGCCAGTAGTATTAGTGGAGAAGGCAATCAGCCCCAGCATTTT
TRBV9	TRBD1	-	TRBJ1-2	CASSVTDRVYGYTF	TGTGCCAGCAGCGTGACAGACAGGGTATATGGCTACACCTTC
TRBV9	-	-	TRBJ2-2	CASSVEELSGELFF	TGTGCCAGCAGCGTAGAAGAGTTATCCGGGGAGCTGTTTTTT